The 13 T cell receptor beta chains presented below share a single source sample, sequenced in a study of T-cell memory formation after mild COVID-19. TCRdb re-analysed the 5' RACE reads in MiXCR, keeping a single row per CDR3 protein. The repertoire has hundreds of thousands of distinct CDR3 sequences, under 20% of them found once; the top ten carry 20% to 25%. Sequencing was carried out using PBMCs or a T cell subset sorted from them (not recorded which). These receptors all stem from a man younger than 30 who had mild COVID-19 (a few samples of this study predate the infection). Cell type and time point are not known.

The V gene is TRBV2, the J gene TRBJ1-1, with TRBD1 identical over 10 bases. Germline trimming cut 4 bases from V and 11 bases from J; bases unmatched to any gene: 4. The CDR3 covers 12 residues. CDR1 is SNHLY and CDR2 is FYNNEI in the germline V gene. CDR3 coding DNA: TGTGCCAGCAGTGGGACAGGGGGAAGGGCTTTCTTT. Amino acid sequence: CASSGTGGRAFF. The full variable domain, rest sourced from reference TRBV2 and TRBJ1-1, is EPEVTQTPSHQVTQMGQEVILRCVPISNHLYFYWYRQILGQKVEFLVSFYNNEISEKSEIFDDQFSVERPDGSNFTLKIRSTKLEDSAMYFCASSGTGGRAFFGQGTRLTVV.

This clonotype was counted only a few times. The chain recombines TRBV20-1 with TRBJ2-5; 9 bases are shared with TRBD2. The V segment lost 0 bases and the J segment 1 base; nucleotides outside the gene matches: 6. CDR3 length: 16 residues. In germline, CDR1 is DFQATT, CDR2 SNEGSKA (reference sequence). The CDR3 protein is CSARDLQRGAQETQYF. DNA of the CDR3: TGCAGTGCTAGAGATCTGCAGCGGGGGGCCCAAGAGACCCAGTACTTC.

This clonotype has at least ten counts. The chain is built from TRBV27 and TRBJ2-1; TRBD2 matches at 12 bases. The CDR3 runs 13 residues. Trimming took 5 bases from V and 14 from J; bases not matched to a gene: 7. Germline CDR1 MNHEY, CDR2 SMNVEV (reference sequence). In DNA, the CDR3 is TGTGCCAGCAGTCCACGGACTAGCGGGGTAGAGTTCTTC. Encoded protein: CASSPRTSGVEFF.

This clonotype was detected a few times. CDR3: CASSLGTGLSTDTQYF. The CDR3, as DNA: TGCGCCAGCAGCTTGGGGACAGGGCTTTCCACAGATACGCAGTATTTT. This chain connects TRBV5-1 to TRBJ2-3, with 8 bases matching TRBD1. The germline gives CDR1 SGHRS, CDR2 YFSETQ. Trimming cost V 0 bases and J 2 bases; bases outside gene matches: 5. CDR3 length: 16 residues. The variable domain in full, with the rest retrieved from reference TRBV5-1 and TRBJ2-3, is KAGVTQTPRYLIKTRGQQVTLSCSPISGHRSVSWYQQTPGQGLQFLFEYFSETQRNKGNFPGRFSGRQFSNSRSEMNVSTLELGDSALYLCASSLGTGLSTDTQYFGPGTRLTVL.

This chain uses TRBV18 with TRBJ2-7; 7 nucleotides match TRBD1. The CDR3 loop spans 14 amino acids. The V and J ends lost 4 bases and 0 bases, in that order; junction bases with no gene match: 3. Germline CDR1 KGHSH, CDR2 LQKENI. The CDR3 spells CASSRDSVSYEQYV. CDR3 sequence (DNA): TGTGCCAGCTCACGGGACAGTGTCTCCTACGAGCAGTACGTC.

This clonotype was recorded many times. V is TRBV7-2 and J is TRBJ1-1; no firm D call. This CDR3 comprises 13 residues. V lost 6 bases, J lost 1 base, and 9 bases lay in between. Looked up from germline, CDR1 is SGHTA and CDR2 is FQGNSA. The CDR3 DNA sequence: TGTGCCAGCAGTTTTGAAAGGAACACTGAAGCTTTCTTT. It is translated as CASSFERNTEAFF.

The rearrangement links TRBV4-2 to TRBJ1-1, with no clear D. The CDR3 sequence is 15 residues long. Germline V gene lookup returns CDR1 LGHNA and CDR2 YNFKEQ. Trimming pared 5 bases from V and 1 base from J, leaving 14 bases between. The CDR3 nucleotides are TGTGCCAGCAGCACCACCCAAGCTTCGAACACTGAAGCTTTCTTT. This translates into CASSTTQASNTEAFF.

This clonotype was recorded many times. DNA for the CDR3: TGTGCCAGCAGTGACCGGACAGGGCTGAACACTGAAGCTTTCTTT. This codes for CASSDRTGLNTEAFF. The genes are TRBV2 and TRBJ1-1; 8 bases match TRBD1. Germline CDR1 reads SNHLY; CDR2 reads FYNNEI. The CDR3 length is 15 residues. Losses at the gene ends were 3 bases for V and 0 bases for J; bases not matched to a gene: 3. The full variable domain, rest sourced from reference TRBV2 and TRBJ1-1, is EPEVTQTPSHQVTQMGQEVILRCVPISNHLYFYWYRQILGQKVEFLVSFYNNEISEKSEIFDDQFSVERPDGSNFTLKIRSTKLEDSAMYFCASSDRTGLNTEAFFGQGTRLTVV.

Many counts were recorded for this clonotype. The J gene is TRBJ2-2, the V gene TRBV30, with 8 bases that match TRBD1. The CDR3 loop spans 13 amino acids. Trimming took 3 bases from V and 6 from J; bases not matched to a gene: 3. Germline V gives CDR1 GTSNPN, CDR2 SVGIG (reference sequence). CDR3 residues: CAWSRQGSGELFF. The DNA for the CDR3 is TGTGCCTGGAGCCGACAGGGGTCCGGGGAGCTGTTTTTT.

This chain joins TRBV4-1 and TRBJ1-4, with D possibly matching TRBD1 (5 bases). Trimming took off 1 base at V and 5 bases at J, with 11 bases between the two ends. The CDR3 runs 15 residues. Germline V CDR1 and CDR2: MGHRA, YSYEKL. CDR3 DNA: TGCGCCAGCAGCCAAGTGCAGGGAGGAAATGAAAAACTGTTTTTT. Translating gives CASSQVQGGNEKLFF.

The chain is built from TRBV7-2 and TRBJ2-5, with 7 bases lining up with TRBD2. Germline CDR1 and CDR2: SGHTA and FQGNSA. The J segment lost 1 base and the V segment lost 5 bases, leaving 7 bases of the junction unmatched. This CDR3 region has 15 residues. The CDR3 is CASSPRVAGQETQYF. The DNA for the CDR3 is TGTGCCAGCAGCCCAAGGGTAGCGGGCCAAGAGACCCAGTACTTC.

This clonotype was found a few times. V gene TRBV29-1 combines with J gene TRBJ2-1; 7 nucleotides align to TRBD2. CDR1 is SQVTM, CDR2 ANQGSEA, per germline. The CDR3 sequence is 15 residues long. V shed 7 bases and J 15 bases; nucleotides not matched to a gene: 24. CDR3 protein: CSGIPAGDRIEISFF. Here the CDR3 DNA reads TGCAGCGGGATCCCCGCGGGGGACCGGATTGAAATTTCGTTCTTC.

This sequence joins TRBV4-3 and TRBJ1-2; D might be TRBD1 (5 bases). The V end lost 0 bases, the J end lost 3 bases, and 11 bases lay between the germline ends. The germline V gene encodes CDR1 LGHNA and CDR2 YSLEER. The CDR3 spans 15 residues. The CDR3 region is CASSQDQGHHYGYTF. As DNA, the CDR3 is TGCGCCAGCAGCCAAGATCAAGGACACCACTATGGCTACACCTTC.